The 26 T cell receptor beta chains reported below all come from one sample, sequenced in a study of monozygotic twins with inflammatory bowel disease. TCRdb reprocessed the 5' RACE reads; each CDR3 protein has one entry and no DNA is given. Its clone listing holds 300,000 to 350,000 distinct CDR3 sequences. The sequenced material came from blood. The source of these receptors is a human donor with ulcerative colitis or Crohn's disease, or a healthy co-twin of an affected twin (not recorded which).

The rearrangement links TRBV4-1 to TRBJ2-1; TCRdb proposes TRBD2, but this gene call is untestable without DNA. Per the germline V gene, CDR1 is MGHRA and CDR2 is YSYEKL. The CDR3 covers 14 residues. The CDR3 loop is CASSHPTIYNEQFF.

V and J are TRBV28 and TRBJ1-5; as DNA is missing, the TRBD1 call by TCRdb cannot be tested. Germline V gene lookup returns CDR1 MDHEN and CDR2 SYDVKM. The CDR3 spans 16 residues. The CDR3 loop is CASPSGQGVPNQPQHF.

V usage is TRBV7-9 and J usage is TRBJ2-3. Germline loops: CDR1 SEHNR, CDR2 FQNEAQ (reference sequence). There are 12 residues in the CDR3. CDR3 sequence: CASIDSTDTQYF.

The CDR3 is CASSFHPDMNLQETQYF. The chain recombines TRBV7-3 with TRBJ2-5; with no DNA, the TCRdb D assignment of TRBD1 cannot be verified. The germline V gene has CDR1 SGHTA and CDR2 FQGTGA. The length of the CDR3 is 17 residues.

The chain recombines TRBV7-2 with TRBJ1-1; TCRdb selects TRBD1, and the lack of DNA leaves this call unchecked. The CDR3 extends over 11 amino acids. CDR1 and CDR2 (germline): SGHTA, FQGNSA. CDR3 in amino acids: CASSLQGEAFF.

The chain links TRBV12-3 or TRBV12-4 to TRBJ2-3; the TCRdb call, TRBD1, lacks DNA for checking. The CDR3 totals 14 residues. CDR3: CASRSSGGANTQYF.

The genes are TRBV5-6 and TRBJ1-1. CDR3 size: 13 residues. The germline V gene encodes CDR1 SGHDT and CDR2 YYEEEE. This CDR3 reads CASSFERYTEAFF.

The V gene is TRBV5-1, the J gene TRBJ1-1. There are 16 residues in the CDR3. Germline CDR1 is SGHRS and CDR2 is YFSETQ. The CDR3 here is CASSPNPSGEGTEAFF. Supplemented by reference TRBV5-1 and TRBJ1-1, the full variable domain reads KAGVTQTPRYLIKTRGQQVTLSCSPISGHRSVSWYQQTPGQGLQFLFEYFSETQRNKGNFPGRFSGRQFSNSRSEMNVSTLELGDSALYLCASSPNPSGEGTEAFFGQGTRLTVV.

The CDR3 loop is CSVEGVGGELFF. The J gene is TRBJ2-2, the V gene TRBV29-1; as DNA is missing, the TRBD1 call by TCRdb cannot be tested. Per germline, CDR1 SQVTM and CDR2 ANQGSEA. This CDR3 spans 12 amino acids.

The chain links TRBV27 to TRBJ1-2; TCRdb selects TRBD1, and the lack of DNA leaves this call unchecked. The V gene's germline CDR1 is MNHEY and CDR2 SMNVEV (reference sequence). The CDR3 contains 13 residues. This CDR3 is CASSSTGDYGYTF.

The CDR3 protein is CSAPRQGKNEKLFF. V usage is TRBV20-1 and J usage is TRBJ1-4; TCRdb picks TRBD1, but there is no DNA to check that call. This CDR3 is 14 amino acids long. Germline assignment: CDR1 DFQATT and CDR2 SNEGSKA (reference sequence).

This chain links TRBV6-5 with TRBJ2-7; the D call of TRBD1 rests on TCRdb alone, since no DNA is present to check it. Germline-derived CDR1 and CDR2 are MNHEY and SVGAGI. The CDR3 has 14 residues. The CDR3 protein is CASSYKQGPYEQYF.

The chain carries TRBV5-1 and TRBJ2-7; TCRdb lists TRBD2, though no DNA is available to test this call. This CDR3 spans 17 amino acids. The germline gives CDR1 SGHRS, CDR2 YFSETQ. This chain's CDR3 is CASSRGRQGTSSGEQYF.

The gene calls are TRBV3-1 and TRBJ2-3; TCRdb's D call of TRBD2 is untestable without DNA. In germline, CDR1 is LGHDT, CDR2 YNNKEL (reference sequence). The CDR3 sequence is 18 residues long. The chain's CDR3 is CASSQDRALRRGTDTQYF.

The chain has TRBV28 and TRBJ1-2; TCRdb gives TRBD1 as the D gene, but with no DNA this cannot be confirmed. Germline V gene sequence: CDR1 MDHEN, CDR2 SYDVKM. The CDR3 is made up of 12 amino acids. The CDR3 spells CASSGQTYGYTF.

The CDR3 region is CASSPPLAGSTDTQYF. This chain uses TRBV7-2 with TRBJ2-3; checking the TCRdb D call of TRBD2 is not possible without DNA. The CDR3 is 16 amino acids. CDR1 and CDR2 from the germline V gene are SGHTA and FQGNSA. Together with reference TRBV7-2 and TRBJ2-3, the CDR3 gives the full variable domain: GAGVSQSPSNKVTEKGKDVELRCDPISGHTALYWYRQSLGQGLEFLIYFQGNSAPDKSGLPSDRFSAERTGGSVSTLTIQRTQQEDSAVYLCASSPPLAGSTDTQYFGPGTRLTVL.

The V call is TRBV20-1, the J call TRBJ2-3; no DNA is available, so the TRBD1 call from TCRdb remains unchecked. Germline V gives CDR1 DFQATT, CDR2 SNEGSKA (reference sequence). The CDR3 spans 15 residues. CDR3 sequence reads: CSGQRGFRSADTQYF.

The rearrangement uses TRBV20-1 and TRBJ2-3; TCRdb's D call, TRBD2, is unchecked because there is no DNA. The CDR3 has 16 residues. CDR1 and CDR2 (germline): DFQATT, SNEGSKA (reference sequence). The CDR3 is CSARHSLSGKGDTQYF.

The chain carries TRBV20-1 and TRBJ2-7. Per the germline V gene, CDR1 is DFQATT and CDR2 is SNEGSKA (reference sequence). The length of the CDR3 is 11 residues. CDR3 protein: CSASLVREQYF.

The gene calls are TRBV5-5 and TRBJ2-7; with no DNA, the TCRdb D assignment of TRBD1 cannot be verified. The CDR3 sequence is 15 residues long. Germline-derived CDR1 and CDR2 are SGHKS and YYEKEE (reference sequence). The CDR3 sequence: CASSPETGPTYEQYF.

The chain links TRBV4-3 to TRBJ1-3; TCRdb indicates TRBD1, and absent DNA this call remains unverified. This CDR3 has 16 residues. Germline loops: CDR1 LGHNA, CDR2 YSLEER. CDR3 sequence: CASSQATGVDGNTIYF.

The chain employs TRBV29-1 and TRBJ2-1; TCRdb calls TRBD2, which cannot be checked without DNA. CDR3 length equals 14 residues. Germline lookup yields CDR1 SQVTM and CDR2 ANQGSEA. The CDR3: CSVAWRGGYNEQFF.

The chain is built from TRBV30 and TRBJ2-2. The CDR3 contains 15 residues. Germline CDR1 is GTSNPN and CDR2 is SVGIG (reference sequence). The CDR3 here is CAWIPRTRYTGELFF. Complete variable domain (other parts from reference TRBV30 and TRBJ2-2): SQTIHQWPATLVQPVGSPLSLECTVEGTSNPNLYWYRQAAGRGLQLLFYSVGIGQISSEVPQNLSASRPQDRQFILSSKKLLLSDSGFYLCAWIPRTRYTGELFFGEGSRLTVL.

The chain has TRBV28 and TRBJ2-1; TCRdb gives TRBD2 as the D gene, but with no DNA this cannot be confirmed. The CDR3 length is 16 residues. The germline V gene encodes CDR1 MDHEN and CDR2 SYDVKM. This chain's CDR3 is CASSSVYSGRRREQFF.

V usage is TRBV4-3 and J usage is TRBJ2-5; TCRdb's D gene call, TRBD1, goes unchecked for lack of DNA. The germline V gene encodes CDR1 LGHNA and CDR2 YSLEER. The CDR3 runs to 14 residues. CDR3 region: CASSQDRVSETQYF.

The rearrangement joins TRBV20-1 to TRBJ2-2. CDR3 length: 13 amino acids. Germline CDR1 reads DFQATT; CDR2 reads SNEGSKA (reference sequence). CDR3 protein: CSAIGVHTGELFF.